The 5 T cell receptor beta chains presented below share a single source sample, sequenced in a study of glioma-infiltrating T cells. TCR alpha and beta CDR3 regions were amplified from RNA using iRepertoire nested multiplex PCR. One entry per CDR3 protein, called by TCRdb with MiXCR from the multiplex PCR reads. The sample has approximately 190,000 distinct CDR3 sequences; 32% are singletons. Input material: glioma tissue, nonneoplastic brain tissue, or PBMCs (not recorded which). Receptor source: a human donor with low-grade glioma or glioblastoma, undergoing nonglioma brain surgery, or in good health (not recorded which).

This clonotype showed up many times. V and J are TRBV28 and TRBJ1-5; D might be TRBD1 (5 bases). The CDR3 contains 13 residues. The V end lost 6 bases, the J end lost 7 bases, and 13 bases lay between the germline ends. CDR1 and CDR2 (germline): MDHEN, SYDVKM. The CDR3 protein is CASRTQGNQPQHF. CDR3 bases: TGTGCCAGCAGAACCCAGGGAAACCAGCCCCAGCATTTT.

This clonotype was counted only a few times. CDR3 sequence (DNA): TGTGCCAGCAGCGTAGTCCCCGGGGCCCTGAACTATGGCTACACCTTC. Protein product: CASSVVPGALNYGYTF. The rearrangement joins TRBV9 to TRBJ1-2; the D gene is possibly TRBD1 (5 bases). From germline, CDR1 is SGDLS and CDR2 YYNGEE. Trimming removed 0 bases from V and 2 bases from J, with 14 bases in between. The CDR3 is 16 residues long.

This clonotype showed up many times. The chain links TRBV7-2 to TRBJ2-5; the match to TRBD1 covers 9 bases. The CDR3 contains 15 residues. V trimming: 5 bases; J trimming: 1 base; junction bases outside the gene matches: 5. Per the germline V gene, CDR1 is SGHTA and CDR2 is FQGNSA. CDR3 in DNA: TGTGCCAGCAGCCGACCGGGACAGGGCCAAGAGACCCAGTACTTC. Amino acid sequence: CASSRPGQGQETQYF.

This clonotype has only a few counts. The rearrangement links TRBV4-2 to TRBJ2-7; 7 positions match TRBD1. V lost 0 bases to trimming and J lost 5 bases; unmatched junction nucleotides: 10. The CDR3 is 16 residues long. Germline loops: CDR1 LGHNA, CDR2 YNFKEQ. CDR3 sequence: CASSQEPRQGSNEQYF. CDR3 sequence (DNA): TGTGCCAGCAGCCAAGAACCGAGACAGGGATCAAACGAGCAGTACTTC.

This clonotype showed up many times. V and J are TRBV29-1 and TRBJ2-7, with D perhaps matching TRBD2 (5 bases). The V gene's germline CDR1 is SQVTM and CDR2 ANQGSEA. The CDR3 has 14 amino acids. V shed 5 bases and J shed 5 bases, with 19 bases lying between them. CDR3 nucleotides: TGCAGCGTTACAGCGGCGAAATTGTTCGACGAGCAGTACTTC. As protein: CSVTAAKLFDEQYF.